These 8 T cell receptor beta chains came from one sample sequenced in a study of cytomegalovirus exposure and HLA in healthy donors. PCR employed 60 Vbeta and 13 Jbeta primers. Some clones are missing from TCRdb's copy, which holds only in-frame ones; the method was immunoSEQ multiplex PCR. This table has fewer than 100,000 clones, around 70% appearing once. Input material: PBMCs. Receptors originate from a female donor in good health and CMV-seronegative.

This clone came up a few times. The gene calls are TRBV18 and TRBJ1-2; a possible D gene is TRBD1 (5 bases). From germline, CDR1 is KGHSH and CDR2 LQKENI. This CDR3 comprises 15 residues. The ends were cut back, 3 bases at V and 1 base at J, with 12 bases in the middle. CDR3 loop: CASSPAADSNYGYTF. CDR3 nucleotides: TGTGCCAGCTCACCCGCCGCAGACAGTAACTATGGCTACACCTTC.

This clone was seen a handful of times. The chain couples TRBV7-9 to TRBJ2-5; TRBD1 matches 9 bases. Per germline, CDR1 SEHNR and CDR2 FQNEAQ (reference sequence). J gave up 1 base and V 1 base, and 1 base lay outside the gene matches. The CDR3 spans 15 residues. The CDR3 DNA is TGTGCCAGCAGCTTAGGGGACAGGGTCCAAGAGACCCAGTACTTC. This gives the protein CASSLGDRVQETQYF.

The chain employs TRBV5-4 and TRBJ2-5; 9 nucleotides align to TRBD2. The CDR3 totals 15 residues. With V trimmed by 0 bases and J by 2 bases, 2 bases remained unmatched. Germline loops: CDR1 SGHNT, CDR2 YYREEE (reference sequence). This chain's CDR3 is CASSLAAGGQETQYF. The CDR3 DNA follows: TGTGCCAGCAGCTTGGCCGCGGGGGGGCAAGAGACCCAGTACTTC.

V is TRBV5-1 and J is TRBJ1-2; D is unclear. Trimming removed 4 bases from V and 4 bases from J, with 11 bases in between. Germline assignment: CDR1 SGHRS and CDR2 YFSETQ. The CDR3 consists of 13 residues. The CDR3 reads CASSPRESYGYTF. The CDR3 DNA reads as TGCGCCAGCAGCCCGCGGGAGAGCTATGGCTACACCTTC.

The genes are TRBV27 and TRBJ2-1; 9 bases agree with TRBD2. V gave up 6 bases and J gave up 5 bases; unmatched junction bases: 2. The CDR3 is 13 amino acids. Per the germline V gene, CDR1 is MNHEY and CDR2 is SMNVEV (reference sequence). The CDR3 loop reads CASRAGGHNEQFF. The CDR3 DNA reads as TGTGCCAGCAGGGCGGGAGGGCACAATGAGCAGTTCTTC.

The sample holds a few counts of this clone. The CDR3 spells CAWSGGGNTDTQYF. In nucleotides, the CDR3 is TGTGCCTGGAGTGGTGGGGGCAACACAGATACGCAGTATTTT. The chain links TRBV30 to TRBJ2-3, with a possible D match to TRBD1 (6 bases). Trimming removed 1 base at V and 2 bases at J, with 10 bases between. Germline V gene sequence: CDR1 GTSNPN, CDR2 SVGIG (reference sequence). The CDR3 covers 14 residues.

Only a few counts were recorded for this clone. The CDR3 DNA sequence: TGTGCCAGCAGCGTAACGGGACACCCTTCCAATCAGCCCCAGCATTTT. This codes for CASSVTGHPSNQPQHF. The V and J genes are TRBV27 and TRBJ1-5; D may be TRBD1 (6 bases). Germline CDR1 and CDR2: MNHEY and SMNVEV (reference sequence). The CDR3 contains 16 residues. V lost 6 bases and J 3 bases, leaving 18 bases between the germline ends.

This clone came up once. The chain links TRBV4-1 to TRBJ2-7; TRBD1 aligns across 7 bases. J gave up 4 bases and V 4 bases, and 13 bases lay outside the gene matches. This CDR3 comprises 16 residues. Germline V lookup: CDR1 MGHRA, CDR2 YSYEKL. The CDR3 DNA follows: TGCGCCAGCAGCCGGCCTGGAAGGGACAGAGATTACGAGCAGTACTTC. Encoded protein: CASSRPGRDRDYEQYF.